What follows is one T cell receptor (beta chain) and its context. Its antigen is currently unknown. Germline CDR1 SGDLS, CDR2 YYNGEE. CDR3 length equals 14 residues. V was clipped by 0 bases and J by 3 bases, with 10 bases between them. This table comes from immunoSEQ multiplex PCR, and its TCRdb copy is limited to in-frame clones, with some not included. The repertoire holds approximately 10,000 clones, with 77% as singletons. Autoimmune disease history or systemic immunosuppression excluded patients. The sample comes from a study of OX40 agonist ivuxolimab in advanced cancers. Whole-study findings and limits: Expanded clones were, on average, more numerous in CD8+ T cells than in CD4+.

The sequencing here drew on CD4+ or CD8+ T cells sorted from blood, taken in a trial of the OX40 agonist ivuxolimab. The receptor's source is an adult with an advanced solid tumor such as melanoma, head and neck, liver or kidney cancer. The chain is built from TRBV9 and TRBJ2-7; the D gene could be TRBD1 or TRBD2 (5 bases each). Written as DNA, the CDR3 is TGTGCCAGCAGCGTAGCTTTGGGGGACTACGAGCAGTACTTC. This gives the protein CASSVALGDYEQYF.